This entry lists 9 T cell receptor beta chains sequenced from one sample in a study of CD8 T cells in ankylosing spondylitis. Each CDR3 protein is one row after TCRdb ran MiXCR on the 5' RACE reads. The repertoire has under 250,000 distinct CDR3 sequences, roughly 8% of them found once; the top ten carry around 5.1%. Sequencing used blood, either unsorted or a sorted T cell fraction (not recorded which). These receptors originate from a female donor with ankylosing spondylitis or in good health (not recorded which).

This clonotype occurred many times. This rearrangement joins TRBV11-2 to TRBJ2-3, with D perhaps matching TRBD2 (6 bases). This CDR3 comprises 12 residues. Germline V gene lookup returns CDR1 SGHAT and CDR2 FQNNGV. Between the trimmed V and J ends, which lost 4 bases and 7 bases, there was a span of 9 bases. The chain's CDR3 is CASSSTRNTQYF. Here the CDR3 DNA reads TGTGCCAGCAGCTCGACTAGAAATACGCAGTATTTT.

This clonotype came up many times. J is TRBJ1-5 and V is TRBV4-2; D remains unclear. This CDR3 contains 13 residues. V lost 0 bases, J lost 5 bases, and 5 bases lay in between. Germline V gene data show CDR1 as LGHNA and CDR2 as YNFKEQ. This CDR3 reads CASSQERDQPQHF. DNA of the CDR3: TGTGCCAGCAGCCAAGAGAGGGATCAGCCCCAGCATTTT.

This clonotype was counted only a few times. The rearrangement uses TRBV7-9 and TRBJ1-2; no clear D. The V and J ends lost 6 bases and 6 bases respectively, with 5 bases between them. Germline values: CDR1 SEHNR, CDR2 FQNEAQ (reference sequence). This CDR3 has 10 amino acids. The CDR3 DNA reads as TGTGCCAGCAGTGCCGATGGCTACACCTTC. Protein: CASSADGYTF. The full variable domain, its missing parts supplied by reference TRBV7-9 and TRBJ1-2, is DTGVSQNPRHKITKRGQNVTFRCDPISEHNRLYWYRQTLGQGPEFLTYFQNEAQLEKSRLLSDRFSAERPKGSFSTLEIQRTEQGDSAMYLCASSADGYTFGSGTRLTVV.

The sample holds a few counts of this clonotype. The chain employs TRBV7-1 and TRBJ2-3, with 9 bases lining up with TRBD1. TRBV7-1 is an ORF, and what it does is uncertain. CDR3 length: 17 residues. V shed 1 base, J shed 3 bases, and the junction held 8 bases outside the gene matches. The CDR3 nucleotides are TGTGCCAGCAGCTCAGGGACAGGGGTTAGCGGGACAGATACGCAGTATTTT. This sequence encodes CASSSGTGVSGTDTQYF.

At least ten counts were recorded for this clonotype. The V call is TRBV7-2, the J call TRBJ2-7, with 12 bases lining up with TRBD2. Trimming took 3 bases from V and 6 from J; bases not matched to a gene: 9. The CDR3 spans 16 residues. Germline V gene data show CDR1 as SGHTA and CDR2 as FQGNSA. CDR3 sequence: CASSLGASGRGSEQYF. The CDR3 DNA reads TGTGCCAGCAGCTTGGGAGCTAGCGGGAGGGGAAGCGAGCAGTACTTC.

In the case of this clonotype: Possible read error: a much larger clone is one base away. The chain links TRBV4-3 to TRBJ2-7; tentative D call: TRBD2 (6 bases). The CDR3 is 13 amino acids. Germline CDR1 and CDR2: LGHNA and YSLEER. V lost 4 bases, J lost 4 bases, and 11 bases lay in between. The CDR3 is CASSPQEGYEQYF. The CDR3 coding sequence is TGCGCCAGCAGCCCCCAGGAGGGATACGAGCAGTACTTC.

In its sample, this clonotype was seen many times. The chain is built from TRBV5-1 and TRBJ2-1; no clear D gene. Per the germline V gene, CDR1 is SGHRS and CDR2 is YFSETQ. The CDR3 spans 16 residues. V dropped 0 bases and J dropped 5 bases, with 15 bases sitting between them. CDR3 sequence: CASSLALDTVNNEQFF. As DNA, the CDR3 is TGCGCCAGCAGCTTGGCCTTAGACACCGTGAACAATGAGCAGTTCTTC.

The genes are TRBV11-3 and TRBJ1-1; no reliable D call. The germline V and J ends were trimmed by 5 bases and 3 bases, with 10 bases remaining between them. Germline CDR1 SGHNT, CDR2 YENEEA. The CDR3 is made up of 13 amino acids. CDR3 coding DNA: TGTGCCAGCAGCCGCGGGCGCTACACTGAAGCTTTCTTT. Protein: CASSRGRYTEAFF.

This clonotype showed up many times. This chain connects TRBV5-1 to TRBJ1-6; no firm D call. Per the germline V gene, CDR1 is SGHRS and CDR2 is YFSETQ. Trimming took off 4 bases at V and 7 bases at J, with 6 bases between the two ends. The CDR3 is 12 amino acids. As DNA, the CDR3 is TGCGCCAGCAGCGAGAGCAATTCACCCCTCCACTTT. The encoded protein is CASSESNSPLHF. The variable domain in full, completed from reference TRBV5-1 and TRBJ1-6, reads KAGVTQTPRYLIKTRGQQVTLSCSPISGHRSVSWYQQTPGQGLQFLFEYFSETQRNKGNFPGRFSGRQFSNSRSEMNVSTLELGDSALYLCASSESNSPLHFGNGTRLTVT.